This T cell receptor (beta chain) comes out of a study of a mutant IDH1 vaccine in newly diagnosed glioma. Study overall: Sex among treated patients split roughly 62% male, roughly 40% female; mean age was roughly 40 years.

Trimming cost V 1 base and J 4 bases; bases outside gene matches: 3. The CDR3 runs to 15 residues. Germline V gene lookup returns CDR1 MDHEN and CDR2 SYDVKM. Time point reported: week 11, during vaccination. A 20-mer mutant IDH1 peptide at 300 ug was injected subcutaneously with topical imiquimod. As to this clone: Its antigen is still unknown.

Clones were read by immunoSEQ multiplex PCR, and TCRdb kept only the in-frame ones, dropping some. The data contain 55,000 to 70,000 clones, roughly 90% of them singletons. Sequenced material: PBMCs, taken from a glioma patient whose treatment included an IDH1 peptide vaccine. The clonotype was recovered from a man aged 35-49 years with glioma. The chain recombines TRBV28 with TRBJ2-3; the match to TRBD1 covers 9 bases. CDR3 DNA: TGTGCCAGCAGTTTATACAGGGGGCGCGCAGATACGCAGTATTTT. The encoded protein is CASSLYRGRADTQYF.